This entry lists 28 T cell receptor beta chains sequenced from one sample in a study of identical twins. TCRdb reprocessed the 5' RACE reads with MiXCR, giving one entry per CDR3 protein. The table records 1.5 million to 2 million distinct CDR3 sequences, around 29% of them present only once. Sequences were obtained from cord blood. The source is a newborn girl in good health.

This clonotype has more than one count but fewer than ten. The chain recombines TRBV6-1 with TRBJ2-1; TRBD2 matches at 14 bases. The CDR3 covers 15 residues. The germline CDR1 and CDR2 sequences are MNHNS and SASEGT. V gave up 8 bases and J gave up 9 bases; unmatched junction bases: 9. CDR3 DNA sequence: TGTGCCAGCGCCGCGACTAGCGGGGGGGTAGGTGAGCAGTTCTTC. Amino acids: CASAATSGGVGEQFF.

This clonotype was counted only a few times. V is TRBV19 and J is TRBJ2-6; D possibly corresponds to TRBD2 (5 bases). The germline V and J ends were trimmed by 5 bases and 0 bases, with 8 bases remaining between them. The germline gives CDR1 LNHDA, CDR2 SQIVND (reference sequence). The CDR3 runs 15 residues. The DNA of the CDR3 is TGTGCCAGTAGTCCCGGGAACTCTGGGGCCAACGTCCTGACTTTC. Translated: CASSPGNSGANVLTF.

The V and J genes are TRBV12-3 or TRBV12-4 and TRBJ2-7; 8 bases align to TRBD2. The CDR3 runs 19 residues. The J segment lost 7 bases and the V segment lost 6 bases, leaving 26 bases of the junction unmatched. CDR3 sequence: CASSLVGAGEWEQHDEQYF. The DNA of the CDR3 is TGTGCCAGCAGCTTGGTGGGAGCGGGAGAGTGGGAACAGCACGATGAGCAGTACTTC.

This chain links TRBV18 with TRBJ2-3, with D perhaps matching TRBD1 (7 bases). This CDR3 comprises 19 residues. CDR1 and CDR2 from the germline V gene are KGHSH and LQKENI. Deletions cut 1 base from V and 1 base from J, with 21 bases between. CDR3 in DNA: TGTGCCAGCTCACCACTCGCGGGACAGCCTAGGTGGGGCACAGATACGCAGTATTTT. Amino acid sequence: CASSPLAGQPRWGTDTQYF.

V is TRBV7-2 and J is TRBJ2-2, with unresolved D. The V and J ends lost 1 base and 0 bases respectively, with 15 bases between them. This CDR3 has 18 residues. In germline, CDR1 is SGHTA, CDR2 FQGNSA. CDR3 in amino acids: CASSLGRLRQANTGELFF. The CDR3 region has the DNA TGTGCCAGCAGCTTAGGACGTCTGCGTCAAGCGAACACCGGGGAGCTGTTTTTT.

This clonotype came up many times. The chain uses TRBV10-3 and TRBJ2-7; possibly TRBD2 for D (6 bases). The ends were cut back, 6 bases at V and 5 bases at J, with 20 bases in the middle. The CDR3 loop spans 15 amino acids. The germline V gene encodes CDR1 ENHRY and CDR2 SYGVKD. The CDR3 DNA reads TGTGCCATCAGCGGCCGGGACTCGCCGAATGACGAGCAGTACTTC. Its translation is CAISGRDSPNDEQYF.

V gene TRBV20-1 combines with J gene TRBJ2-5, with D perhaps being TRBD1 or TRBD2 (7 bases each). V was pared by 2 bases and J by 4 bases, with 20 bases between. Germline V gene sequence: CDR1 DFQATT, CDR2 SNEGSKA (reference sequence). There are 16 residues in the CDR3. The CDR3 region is CSARSTGEGLGETQYF. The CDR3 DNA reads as TGCAGTGCTAGAAGTACAGGGGAGGGACTCGGAGAGACCCAGTACTTC.

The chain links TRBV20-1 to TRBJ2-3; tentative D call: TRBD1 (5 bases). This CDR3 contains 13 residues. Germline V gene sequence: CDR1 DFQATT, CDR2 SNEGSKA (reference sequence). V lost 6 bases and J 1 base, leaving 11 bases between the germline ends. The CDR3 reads CSAHRKRTDTQYF. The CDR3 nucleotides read TGCAGTGCGCACAGGAAGCGCACAGATACGCAGTATTTT.

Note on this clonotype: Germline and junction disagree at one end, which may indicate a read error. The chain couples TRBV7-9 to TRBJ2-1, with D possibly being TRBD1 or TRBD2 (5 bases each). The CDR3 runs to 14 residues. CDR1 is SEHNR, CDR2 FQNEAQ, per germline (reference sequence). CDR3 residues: CASSFRDAYSEQFF. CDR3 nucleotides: TGTGCCAGCAGCTTCCGGGACGCTTACAGTGAGCAGTTCTTC.

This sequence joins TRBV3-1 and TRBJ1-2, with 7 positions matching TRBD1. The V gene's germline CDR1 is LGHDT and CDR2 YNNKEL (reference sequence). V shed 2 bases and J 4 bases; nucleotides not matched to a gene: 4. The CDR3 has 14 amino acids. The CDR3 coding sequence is TGTGCCAGCAGCCAAAAATGGGACAGCTATGGCTACACCTTC. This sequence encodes CASSQKWDSYGYTF.

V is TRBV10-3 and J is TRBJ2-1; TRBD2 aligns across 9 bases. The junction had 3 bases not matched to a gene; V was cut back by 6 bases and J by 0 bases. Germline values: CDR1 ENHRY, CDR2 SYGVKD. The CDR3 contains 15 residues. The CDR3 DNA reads TGTGCCATCAGACTTAGCGGGAGCTCCTACAATGAGCAGTTCTTC. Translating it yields CAIRLSGSSYNEQFF.

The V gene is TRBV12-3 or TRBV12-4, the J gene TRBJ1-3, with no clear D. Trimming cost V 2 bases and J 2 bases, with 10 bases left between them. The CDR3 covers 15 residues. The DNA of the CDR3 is TGTGCCAGCAGTTTAAGGTTCGGGCCTGGAAACACCATATATTTT. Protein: CASSLRFGPGNTIYF.

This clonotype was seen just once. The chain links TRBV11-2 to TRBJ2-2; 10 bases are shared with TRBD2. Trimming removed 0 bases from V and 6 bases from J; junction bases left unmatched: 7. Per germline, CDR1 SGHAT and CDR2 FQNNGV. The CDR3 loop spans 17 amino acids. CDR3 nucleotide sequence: TGTGCCAGCAGCTTAGATGTCCTAGCGGGAGTACCCGGGGAGCTGTTTTTT. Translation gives CASSLDVLAGVPGELFF.

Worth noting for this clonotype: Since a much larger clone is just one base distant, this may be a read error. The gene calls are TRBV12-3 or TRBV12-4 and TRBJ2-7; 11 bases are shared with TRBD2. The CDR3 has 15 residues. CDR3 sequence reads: CASSVAGGAHNEQYF. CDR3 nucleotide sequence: TGTGCCAGCAGTGTAGCGGGAGGGGCCCATAATGAGCAGTACTTC.

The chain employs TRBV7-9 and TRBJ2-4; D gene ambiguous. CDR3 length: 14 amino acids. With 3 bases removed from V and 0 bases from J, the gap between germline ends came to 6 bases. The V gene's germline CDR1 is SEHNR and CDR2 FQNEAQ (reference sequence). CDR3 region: CASSFQVAKNIQYF. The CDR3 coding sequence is TGTGCCAGCAGCTTCCAGGTAGCCAAAAACATTCAGTACTTC.

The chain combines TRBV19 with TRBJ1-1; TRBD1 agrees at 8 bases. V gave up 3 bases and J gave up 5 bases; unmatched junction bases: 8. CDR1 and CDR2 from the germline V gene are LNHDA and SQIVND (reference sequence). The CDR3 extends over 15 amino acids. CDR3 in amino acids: CASSILPDRGTEAFF. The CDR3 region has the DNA TGTGCCAGTAGTATTCTTCCAGACAGGGGAACTGAAGCTTTCTTT.

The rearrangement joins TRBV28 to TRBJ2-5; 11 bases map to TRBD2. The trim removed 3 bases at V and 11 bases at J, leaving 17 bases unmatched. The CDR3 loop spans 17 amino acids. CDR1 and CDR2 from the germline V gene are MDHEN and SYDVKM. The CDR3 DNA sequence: TGTGCCAGCAGTTTCCCCCTTACTAGCGGGAGACCGGAGGAGCAGTACTTC. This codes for CASSFPLTSGRPEEQYF.

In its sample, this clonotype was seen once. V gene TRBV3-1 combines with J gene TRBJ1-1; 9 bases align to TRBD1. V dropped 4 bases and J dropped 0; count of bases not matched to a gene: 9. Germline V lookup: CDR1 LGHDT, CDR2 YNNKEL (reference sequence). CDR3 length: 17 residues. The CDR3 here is CASSPWRTGDLNTEAFF. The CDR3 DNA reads TGTGCCAGCAGCCCTTGGAGGACAGGGGATTTGAACACTGAAGCTTTCTTT.

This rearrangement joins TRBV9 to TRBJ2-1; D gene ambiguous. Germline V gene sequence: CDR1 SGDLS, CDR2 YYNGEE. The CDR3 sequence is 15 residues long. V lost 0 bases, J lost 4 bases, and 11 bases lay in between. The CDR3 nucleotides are TGTGCCAGCAGCGTAGACCCCAGAAGGTACAATGAGCAGTTCTTC. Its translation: CASSVDPRRYNEQFF.

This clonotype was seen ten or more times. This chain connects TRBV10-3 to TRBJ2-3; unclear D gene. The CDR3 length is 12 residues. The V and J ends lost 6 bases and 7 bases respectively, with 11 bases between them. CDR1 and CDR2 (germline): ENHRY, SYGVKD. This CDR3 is CAISLEGHTQYF. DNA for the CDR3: TGTGCCATCAGCCTAGAAGGCCATACGCAGTATTTT.

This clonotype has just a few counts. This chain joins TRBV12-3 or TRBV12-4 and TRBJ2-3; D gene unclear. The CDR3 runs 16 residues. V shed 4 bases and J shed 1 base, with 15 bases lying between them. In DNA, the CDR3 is TGTGCCAGCAGTTCCCAGGAAGGGCAGGGCACAGATACGCAGTATTTT. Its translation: CASSSQEGQGTDTQYF.

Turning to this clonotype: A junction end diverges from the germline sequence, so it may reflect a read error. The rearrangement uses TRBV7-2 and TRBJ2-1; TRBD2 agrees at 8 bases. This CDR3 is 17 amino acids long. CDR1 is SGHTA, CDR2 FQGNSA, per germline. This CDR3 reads CACSLAQRENSYNEQFF. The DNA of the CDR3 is TGTGCCTGCAGCTTAGCGCAGCGGGAGAATAGCTACAATGAGCAGTTCTTC.

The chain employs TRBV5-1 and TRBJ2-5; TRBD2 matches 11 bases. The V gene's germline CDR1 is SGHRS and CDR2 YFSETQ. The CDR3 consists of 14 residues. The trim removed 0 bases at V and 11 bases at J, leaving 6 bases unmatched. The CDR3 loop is CASSLVAGGPEQYF. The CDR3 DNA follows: TGCGCCAGCAGCTTGGTAGCGGGAGGGCCGGAGCAGTACTTC.

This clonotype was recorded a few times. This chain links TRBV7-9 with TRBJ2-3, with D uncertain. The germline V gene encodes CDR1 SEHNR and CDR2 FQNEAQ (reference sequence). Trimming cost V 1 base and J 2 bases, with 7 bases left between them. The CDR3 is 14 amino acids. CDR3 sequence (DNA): TGTGCCAGCAGCTTAGTACCCTTCACAGATACGCAGTATTTT. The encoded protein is CASSLVPFTDTQYF.

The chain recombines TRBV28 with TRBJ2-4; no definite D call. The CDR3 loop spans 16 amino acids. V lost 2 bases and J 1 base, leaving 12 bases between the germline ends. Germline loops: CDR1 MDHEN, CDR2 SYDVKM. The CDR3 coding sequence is TGTGCCAGCAGTTTAGGCCCCCCCTTGGCCAAAAACATTCAGTACTTC. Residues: CASSLGPPLAKNIQYF.

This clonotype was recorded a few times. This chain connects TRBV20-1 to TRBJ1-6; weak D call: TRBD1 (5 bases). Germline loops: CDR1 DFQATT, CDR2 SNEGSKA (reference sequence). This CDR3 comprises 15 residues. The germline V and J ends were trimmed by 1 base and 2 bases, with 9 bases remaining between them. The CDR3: CSARGATAYNSPLHF. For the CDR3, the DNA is TGCAGTGCTAGAGGGGCGACAGCCTATAATTCACCCCTCCACTTT.

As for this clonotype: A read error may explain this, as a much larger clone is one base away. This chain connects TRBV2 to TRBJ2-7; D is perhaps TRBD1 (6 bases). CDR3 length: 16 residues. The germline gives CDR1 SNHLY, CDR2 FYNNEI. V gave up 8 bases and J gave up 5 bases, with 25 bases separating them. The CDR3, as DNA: TGTGCCAGCGGTATTTCGGACAGTATGCCAGTACACGAGCAGTACTTC. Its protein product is CASGISDSMPVHEQYF.

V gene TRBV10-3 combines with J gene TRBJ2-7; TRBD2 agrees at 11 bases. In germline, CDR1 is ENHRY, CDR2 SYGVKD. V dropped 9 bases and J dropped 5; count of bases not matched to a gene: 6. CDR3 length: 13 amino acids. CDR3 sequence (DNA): TGTGCCATTCTCGGGACTAGCGGTCACGAGCAGTACTTC. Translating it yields CAILGTSGHEQYF.